Each of the 25 T cell receptor beta chains below was sequenced from the same sample in a study of Graves' ophthalmopathy and Graves' hyperthyroidism. RNA served as the template for amplifying TCR beta CDR3 regions. RT-PCR with HTBI primers came first, then second-round multiplex PCR. In TCRdb, the multiplex PCR reads were re-called with MiXCR into one record per CDR3 protein. This sample has around 1.1 million distinct CDR3 sequences, with about 35% found just once. Sequenced: peripheral blood or thyroid tissue (not recorded which). Every receptor here comes from an adult man with Graves' hyperthyroidism.

This clonotype was counted a single time. This CDR3 fails to terminate in the conserved phenylalanine or tryptophan, so it likely reflects a read error. The DNA is omitted, as the CDR3 cannot be located on it reliably, and the CDR3 follows TCRdb's listing. The rearrangement links TRBV6-6 to TRBJ2-5; TRBD1 is the table's D call, not checked against the DNA. Ends included, the CDR3 has 11 residues. Germline-derived CDR1 and CDR2 are MNHNY and SVGAGI (reference sequence). The CDR3 spells CASSYKGGQST.

This clonotype was seen ten or more times. This rearrangement joins TRBV6-5 to TRBJ1-5, with D possibly matching TRBD1 (6 bases). Looked up from germline, CDR1 is MNHEY and CDR2 is SVGAGI. The CDR3 covers 15 residues. With 5 bases removed from V and 3 bases from J, the gap between germline ends came to 14 bases. In nucleotides, the CDR3 is TGTGCCAGCAGTGAGGGGCGACAGGCCAATCAGCCCCAGCATTTT. This encodes CASSEGRQANQPQHF.

This clonotype was counted at least ten times. The chain combines TRBV7-9 with TRBJ2-7; D unclear. The CDR3 totals 13 residues. V lost 8 bases to trimming and J lost 3 bases, with 14 bases between them. Germline loops: CDR1 SEHNR, CDR2 FQNEAQ (reference sequence). The chain's CDR3 is CASALTESYEQYF. The CDR3 DNA sequence: TGTGCCAGCGCATTGACCGAGAGCTACGAGCAGTACTTC.

This clonotype appeared a few times. This chain connects TRBV19 to TRBJ2-2, with D perhaps matching TRBD1 (5 bases). This CDR3 is built from 17 residues. The germline gives CDR1 LNHDA, CDR2 SQIVND (reference sequence). Deletions cut 5 bases from V and 0 bases from J, with 16 bases between. CDR3: CASSLGRQYANTGELFF. As DNA, the CDR3 is TGTGCCAGTAGTCTTGGGCGACAGTACGCGAACACCGGGGAGCTGTTTTTT.

V is TRBV2 and J is TRBJ2-5, with a tentative D call TRBD1 (6 bases). CDR3 length equals 15 residues. V was cut by 7 bases and J by 5 bases, with 20 bases left in between. The germline gives CDR1 SNHLY, CDR2 FYNNEI. CDR3 sequence reads: CASTQTPGQMETQYF. Written as DNA, the CDR3 is TGTGCCAGCACACAAACACCGGGACAAATGGAGACCCAGTACTTC.

This clonotype was observed at least ten times. V and J are TRBV19 and TRBJ1-2; the D is unclear. V gave up 7 bases and J gave up 3 bases, with 12 bases separating them. Germline V CDR1 and CDR2: LNHDA, SQIVND (reference sequence). This CDR3 is built from 13 residues. CDR3 protein: CASTPTLYYGYTF. In DNA form, the CDR3 reads TGTGCCAGTACTCCCACGTTGTACTATGGCTACACCTTC.

This clonotype was seen just once. This chain connects TRBV20-1 to TRBJ2-3; the match to TRBD1 covers 7 bases. V lost 6 bases to trimming and J lost 3 bases; unmatched junction nucleotides: 9. CDR3 size: 14 residues. The germline CDR1 and CDR2 sequences are DFQATT and SNEGSKA (reference sequence). The CDR3 DNA follows: TGCAGTGCCAAAAAACAGGGGTTTACAGATACGCAGTATTTT. It codes for CSAKKQGFTDTQYF.

This clonotype was detected ten times or more. This chain links TRBV7-2 with TRBJ2-7, with D unresolved. The CDR3 runs 14 residues. V lost 6 bases and J 5 bases, leaving 17 bases between the germline ends. Germline V lookup: CDR1 SGHTA, CDR2 FQGNSA. The CDR3, as DNA: TGTGCCAGCAGTCCAATTCTAGGGCCAAACGAGCAGTACTTC. Its protein is CASSPILGPNEQYF.

The CDR3 protein is CASSLEGGEPQHF. For the CDR3, the DNA is TGTGCCAGCAGCTTAGAGGGGGGGGAGCCCCAGCATTTT. The chain is built from TRBV7-9 and TRBJ1-5; D possibly corresponds to TRBD1 (6 bases). With 1 base removed from V and 8 bases from J, the gap between germline ends came to 9 bases. Germline loops: CDR1 SEHNR, CDR2 FQNEAQ (reference sequence). The CDR3 is made up of 13 amino acids.

The chain employs TRBV7-9 and TRBJ2-7; 7 bases map to TRBD2. J was trimmed by 2 bases and V by 5 bases; bases with no gene match: 12. This CDR3 contains 16 residues. The germline V gene has CDR1 SEHNR and CDR2 FQNEAQ (reference sequence). CDR3 protein: CASSVAGGGPTYEQYF. Here the CDR3 DNA reads TGTGCCAGCAGCGTCGCAGGCGGGGGTCCGACCTACGAGCAGTACTTC.

This chain joins TRBV7-7 and TRBJ2-5, with 11 bases fitting TRBD2. The CDR3 contains 16 residues. Losses at the gene ends were 6 bases for V and 5 bases for J; bases not matched to a gene: 11. The germline CDR1 and CDR2 sequences are SSHAT and FNYEAQ (reference sequence). DNA of the CDR3: TGTGCCAGCAGTTTTTGGACTAGCGGGTCCCTCGAGACCCAGTACTTC. Residues: CASSFWTSGSLETQYF. Based on the CDR3 plus reference TRBV7-7 and TRBJ2-5, the full variable domain is GAGVSQSPRYKVTKRGQDVTLRCDPISSHATLYWYQQALGQGPEFLTYFNYEAQPDKSGLPSDRFSAERPEGSISTLTIQRTEQRDSAMYRCASSFWTSGSLETQYFGPGTRLLVL.

This clonotype was seen repeatedly, ten times or more. The CDR3 region has the DNA TGCAGTGCTAGACCTAGGGGAGCTGACTATGGCTACACCTTC. Its translation: CSARPRGADYGYTF. V is TRBV20-1 and J is TRBJ1-2, with a weak D call TRBD1 (5 bases). The ends were cut back, 2 bases at V and 3 bases at J, with 13 bases in the middle. Germline V gene data show CDR1 as DFQATT and CDR2 as SNEGSKA (reference sequence). The CDR3 is 14 amino acids.

This chain joins TRBV25-1 and TRBJ2-7; tentative D call: TRBD1 (6 bases). V shed 6 bases and J shed 5 bases, with 14 bases lying between them. CDR1 and CDR2 (germline): MGHDK, SYGVNS. This CDR3 region has 13 residues. CDR3 residues: CASSPGQWNEQYF. The CDR3 DNA sequence: TGTGCCAGCAGCCCCGGACAGTGGAACGAGCAGTACTTC.

This clonotype came up a few times. J is TRBJ2-7 and V is TRBV10-3; D perhaps matches TRBD2 (6 bases). Germline V gene lookup returns CDR1 ENHRY and CDR2 SYGVKD. The V gene lost 3 bases and the J gene lost 5 bases, with 8 bases spanning the gap. CDR3 length: 12 amino acids. The CDR3 sequence: CAISEERDEQYF. CDR3 in DNA: TGTGCCATCAGTGAAGAGCGGGACGAGCAGTACTTC.

This clonotype was detected many times. The chain is built from TRBV13 and TRBJ2-7; unclear D gene. The CDR3 is made up of 15 amino acids. Trimming left V 2 bases short and J 0 bases short, with 11 bases between. Germline V gene sequence: CDR1 PRHDT, CDR2 FYEKMQ (reference sequence). The CDR3 reads CASSLSERDSYEQYF. CDR3 nucleotides: TGTGCCAGCAGCTTATCTGAGCGTGACTCCTACGAGCAGTACTTC.

This rearrangement joins TRBV10-1 to TRBJ2-5; maybe TRBD1 (5 bases). Germline lookup yields CDR1 WNHNN and CDR2 SYGVQD (reference sequence). The CDR3 is 14 residues long. V dropped 0 bases and J dropped 14 bases, with 19 bases sitting between them. As DNA, the CDR3 is TGCGCCAGCAGTGAGTCGGCCCTGGGGCCACCCTTATACTTC. Its protein product is CASSESALGPPLYF.

The genes are TRBV29-1 and TRBJ1-5, with D possibly matching TRBD1 (6 bases). CDR3 length: 14 amino acids. Germline V gives CDR1 SQVTM, CDR2 ANQGSEA. V shed 6 bases and J shed 2 bases, with 14 bases lying between them. The CDR3: CSVQVGAGNQPQHF. The CDR3 region has the DNA TGCAGCGTCCAGGTGGGGGCGGGCAATCAGCCCCAGCATTTT.

This clonotype was observed a few times. Germline is not matched at one junction end, which may reflect a read error. This sequence joins TRBV7-2 and TRBJ1-4; TRBD1 matches 7 bases. The CDR3 is 14 residues long. CDR1 and CDR2 (germline): SGHTA, FQGNSA. The CDR3: CASSVAGGHEKLFF. The CDR3 nucleotides read TGCGCCAGCAGTGTAGCAGGGGGACATGAAAAACTGTTTTTT.

This clonotype has only a few counts. The CDR3 spells CSARDPQRGQNSGNTIYF. Here the CDR3 DNA reads TGCAGTGCTAGAGATCCCCAGCGCGGCCAGAACTCTGGAAACACCATATATTTT. The chain links TRBV20-1 to TRBJ1-3; D is undetermined. V gave up 0 bases and J gave up 0 bases, with 18 bases separating them. The CDR3 sequence is 18 residues long. Germline V CDR1 and CDR2: DFQATT, SNEGSKA (reference sequence).

The chain links TRBV7-9 to TRBJ1-5; D ambiguous. This CDR3 has 15 residues. In germline, CDR1 is SEHNR, CDR2 FQNEAQ (reference sequence). With 0 bases removed from V and 7 bases from J, the gap between germline ends came to 13 bases. The CDR3 sequence: CASSLASSARQPQHF. The CDR3 DNA reads as TGTGCCAGCAGCTTAGCTTCGTCCGCCAGACAGCCCCAGCATTTT.

Regarding this clonotype: The junction departs from germline at one end; a sequencing error may be responsible. CDR3 bases: TGCAGCGTGGGGGGGGCCACCGGGGAGCTGTACTTC. Translated: CSVGGATGELYF. The chain links TRBV29-1 to TRBJ2-7, with D possibly being TRBD2 (7 bases). This CDR3 region has 12 residues. Germline V CDR1 and CDR2: SQVTM, ANQGSEA.

There are a few counts of this clonotype. V usage is TRBV20-1 and J usage is TRBJ1-3; D not resolved. Trimming removed 0 bases at V and 0 bases at J, with 12 bases between. Germline V CDR1 and CDR2: DFQATT, SNEGSKA (reference sequence). This CDR3 region has 16 residues. The CDR3 is CSAREFQGLSGNTIYF. The CDR3 nucleotides are TGCAGTGCTAGAGAATTCCAAGGGCTCTCTGGAAACACCATATATTTT.

The chain employs TRBV9 and TRBJ2-6, with D tentatively TRBD2 (6 bases). CDR1 is SGDLS, CDR2 YYNGEE, per germline. The CDR3 is 19 residues long. V lost 0 bases to trimming and J lost 0 bases, with 16 bases between them. As DNA, the CDR3 is TGTGCCAGCAGCGTAGCTCGGGAGTTTGGGGACTCTGGGGCCAACGTCCTGACTTTC. This translates into CASSVAREFGDSGANVLTF.

Of note for this clonotype: At one end, the junction sequence differs from germline, possibly due to a read error. The chain links TRBV7-2 to TRBJ1-2; 8 positions match TRBD1. The CDR3 is 15 residues long. Germline V CDR1 and CDR2: SGHTA, FQGNSA. Written as DNA, the CDR3 is TGTGCCAGCAGCCTCCCAGGGGGCGCGGCGTATGGCTATACCTTC. Translated: CASSLPGGAAYGYTF. The variable domain in full, completed from reference TRBV7-2 and TRBJ1-2, reads GAGVSQSPSNKVTEKGKDVELRCDPISGHTALYWYRQSLGQGLEFLIYFQGNSAPDKSGLPSDRFSAERTGGSVSTLTIQRTQQEDSAVYLCASSLPGGAAYGYTFGSGTRLTVV.

The V gene is TRBV27, the J gene TRBJ2-5; the match to TRBD2 covers 11 bases. Per germline, CDR1 MNHEY and CDR2 SMNVEV (reference sequence). Unmatched junction bases numbered 6, after V lost 4 bases and J lost 5 bases. The CDR3 covers 15 residues. The chain's CDR3 is CASSSSGGLGETQYF. CDR3 DNA: TGTGCCAGCAGTTCTAGCGGGGGGTTGGGGGAGACCCAGTACTTC.